These 5 T cell receptor beta chains share one sample of origin, sequenced in a study of shared clonotypes between healthy human individuals. TCRdb's copy holds only in-frame clones and misses some; the assay was immunoSEQ multiplex PCR. This table holds millions of clones, approximately 95% found once. The sequencing input was naive CD4+ T cells sorted from blood. Subset specified: CD45RA+ positively selected. The receptors stem from a man younger than 35 in good health.

CDR3 residues: CASSGGDYGYTF. In DNA form, the CDR3 reads TGTGCCAGCTCAGGAGGGGACTATGGCTACACCTTC. The chain couples TRBV18 to TRBJ1-2; a possible D gene is TRBD1 (5 bases). CDR3 length: 12 amino acids. Per germline, CDR1 KGHSH and CDR2 LQKENI. The V end lost 5 bases, the J end lost 3 bases, and 7 bases lay between the germline ends.

The chain has TRBV29-1 and TRBJ1-1; D remains ambiguous. The CDR3 extends over 12 amino acids. From germline, CDR1 is SQVTM and CDR2 ANQGSEA. V lost 3 bases to trimming and J lost 4 bases, with 9 bases between them. The CDR3 DNA reads TGCAGCGTTGAGTGGTTGGCCACTGAAGCTTTCTTT. Its translation: CSVEWLATEAFF.

This rearrangement joins TRBV7-8 to TRBJ1-5; maybe TRBD1 (5 bases). This CDR3 is built from 20 residues. V was pared by 1 base and J by 5 bases, with 27 bases between. Germline CDR1 is SGHVS and CDR2 is FQNEAQ. CDR3 residues: CASSLGRSAGRGNMHQPQHF. CDR3 nucleotide sequence: TGTGCCAGCAGCTTAGGTCGGTCGGCAGGGCGGGGGAATATGCATCAGCCCCAGCATTTT.

This clone has only one observation. The chain has TRBV28 and TRBJ1-4; 7 bases agree with TRBD1. The CDR3 spans 15 residues. The germline V gene has CDR1 MDHEN and CDR2 SYDVKM. The V gene end was trimmed by 4 bases and the J gene end by 8 bases; junction bases not matched to a gene: 10. The CDR3: CASSSQTGLLEKLFF. In nucleotides, the CDR3 is TGTGCCAGCAGTTCACAGACAGGGCTACTAGAAAAACTGTTTTTT.

The V call is TRBV7-9, the J call TRBJ2-5; D may be TRBD1 (5 bases). CDR1 is SEHNR and CDR2 is FQNEAQ in the germline V gene (reference sequence). V was pared by 2 bases and J by 0 bases, with 10 bases between. There are 15 residues in the CDR3. The chain's CDR3 is CASSLPSGYQETQYF. Here the CDR3 DNA reads TGTGCCAGCAGCTTACCCTCAGGGTACCAAGAGACCCAGTACTTC.